This TCR beta chain was profiled in a study of blood T cell repertoires in COVID-19. Libraries were prepared by immunoSEQ multiplex PCR; TCRdb keeps only in-frame clonotypes and omits some of them. The profile shows around 250,000 clones, under 90% of them singletons. V lost 3 bases to trimming and J lost 3 bases, with 9 bases between them. CDR3 length: 14 amino acids. Germline CDR1 and CDR2: WNHNN and SYGVQD (reference sequence). Concerning this clone itself: Other DNA sequences in this specimen translate into the identical CDR3.

The receptor comes from a young woman with acute or convalescent COVID-19. This chain links TRBV10-1 with TRBJ2-1; D is perhaps TRBD2 (5 bases). Sequences were obtained from peripheral blood. CDR3 region: CASSEGGGYNEQFF. The CDR3 DNA reads as TGCGCCAGCAGTGAAGGCGGAGGCTACAATGAGCAGTTCTTC.